This T cell receptor (beta chain) is drawn from a study of long-term antiretroviral therapy in people with HIV. Running of the v3.0 immunoSEQ assay took place at survey level. What sequencing targeted per sample was roughly 40,000-55,000 T-cell genomes. Assay: immunoSEQ multiplex PCR; the TCRdb copy retains only in-frame clones and omits some. The sample consists of over 25,000 clones, about 86% of them appearing once. As for this clone: As yet, its antigen is unknown.

The CDR3 consists of 13 residues. V lost 3 bases and J lost 1, with 6 bases in between. CDR1 and CDR2 from the germline V gene are MNHEY and SMNVEV (reference sequence). Study results and caveats: ART-treated samples gained diversity yet remained below transplant donor controls.

Going into DNA extraction, samples held roughly 0.95-11 million cryopreserved PBMC. The material sequenced was unsorted PBMCs, taken 0.8 years after starting antiretroviral therapy. The chain has TRBV27 and TRBJ1-1; no definite D call. The TCR comes from a woman under 40 with HIV. CDR3 protein: CASSLQENTEAFF. Here the CDR3 DNA reads TGTGCCAGCAGTTTGCAGGAGAACACTGAAGCTTTCTTT.